These T cell receptor beta chains were read from a single sample in a study of blood T cell repertoires in COVID-19. Only in-frame clones appear in the TCRdb table, and some are missing; sequencing was by immunoSEQ multiplex PCR. This sample has around 220,000 clones, with around four fifths found just once. The sequenced material came from peripheral blood. The receptors stem from a woman of 80 years or more with COVID-19, enrolled during active disease. Both conserved end residues are part of each CDR3. D genes are given only for firm matches. Part of the rows lack a size; the others show once, few, many or a class for expanded clones.

size,D,J,V,CDR3,DNA
few,TRBD1,TRBJ2-7,TRBV5-1,CASSLSQGQGTYEQYF,TGCGCCAGCAGCTTGTCCCAGGGACAGGGAACCTACGAGCAGTACTTC
.,TRBD1,TRBJ2-4,TRBV6-5,CASTSDRGHNIQYF,TGTGCCAGCACCTCGGACAGGGGGCATAACATTCAGTACTTC
.,.,TRBJ1-1,TRBV3-1/TRBV3-2,CASSRTENTEAFF,TGTGCCAGCAGCCGTACAGAGAACACTGAAGCTTTCTTT
.,.,TRBJ1-5,TRBV5-1,CASSFGSGGGQPQHF,TGCGCCAGCAGCTTCGGTTCCGGAGGCGGTCAGCCCCAGCATTTT
.,TRBD1,TRBJ1-5,TRBV7-2,CASSSSGTGAQPQHF,TGTGCCAGCAGCTCCTCCGGGACAGGGGCTCAGCCCCAGCATTTT
.,.,TRBJ1-1,TRBV2,CASTLEINTEAFF,TGTGCCAGCACCCTAGAGATCAACACTGAAGCTTTCTTT
.,TRBD2,TRBJ2-7,TRBV28,CASSSPGAGEAEQYF,TGTGCCAGCAGTTCCCCCGGAGCGGGAGAGGCCGAGCAGTACTTC
.,.,TRBJ1-5,TRBV30,CAWSRGGQNNQPQHF,TGTGCCTGGAGTCGGGGCGGACAGAACAATCAGCCCCAGCATTTT
.,.,TRBJ1-1,TRBV29-1,CSVLRGGPTEAFF,TGCAGCGTCCTCCGGGGGGGGCCCACTGAAGCTTTCTTT
.,TRBD1,TRBJ1-4,TRBV18,CASSRGWTGGEKLFF,TGTGCCAGCTCACGAGGCTGGACAGGGGGAGAAAAACTGTTTTTT
.,TRBD2,TRBJ2-3,TRBV18,CASSPPGSGSTDTQYF,TGTGCCAGCTCACCACCGGGTAGCGGGAGCACAGATACGCAGTATTTT
.,.,TRBJ1-1,TRBV5-6,CASSLIGQRTEAFF,TGTGCCAGCAGCTTAATCGGACAGCGGACTGAAGCTTTCTTT
.,.,TRBJ1-4,TRBV5-1,CASSRSGTTNEKLFF,TGCGCCAGCAGCAGATCAGGGACAACTAATGAAAAACTGTTTTTT
.,TRBD1,TRBJ1-6,TRBV5-4,CASSLEGTANSPLHF,TGTGCCAGCAGCTTGGAAGGGACAGCTAATTCACCCCTCCACTTT
many,.,TRBJ1-5,TRBV30,CAWSVLGAFNQPQHF,TGTGCCTGGAGTGTACTGGGGGCGTTCAATCAGCCCCAGCATTTT
.,TRBD1,TRBJ1-2,TRBV5-1,CASSTDGQGRGYTF,TGCGCCAGCAGCACGGACGGACAGGGGAGGGGCTACACCTTC
once,TRBD1,TRBJ2-3,TRBV2,CASRGTGNLYADTQYF,TGTGCCAGCAGGGGGACAGGTAATCTCTACGCAGATACGCAGTATTTT
few,.,TRBJ1-1,TRBV5-1,CASSPQGYTEAFF,TGCGCCAGCAGTCCCCAGGGTTACACTGAAGCTTTCTTT
.,.,TRBJ1-1,TRBV7-8,CASSKRTVNTEAFF,TGTGCCAGCAGCAAGCGGACAGTGAACACTGAAGCTTTCTTT
.,TRBD2,TRBJ2-3,TRBV2,CASSISGGAPDTQYF,TGTGCCAGCAGCATTAGCGGGGGGGCCCCCGATACGCAGTATTTT
.,.,TRBJ2-7,TRBV10-1,CASSASGQRGEQYF,TGCGCCAGCAGTGCTTCAGGGCAAAGGGGCGAGCAGTACTTC
.,.,TRBJ2-3,TRBV3-1/TRBV3-2,CASSQGSPTQYF,TGTGCCAGCAGCCAGGGCTCCCCTACGCAGTATTTT
once,TRBD2,TRBJ2-7,TRBV27,CASSYPRLAEYEQYF,TGTGCCAGCAGCTATCCTAGGCTAGCGGAATACGAGCAGTACTTC
.,TRBD2,TRBJ2-5,TRBV6-2/TRBV6-3,CASSYSLAGETQYF,TGTGCCAGCAGTTACTCGTTAGCGGGGGAGACCCAGTACTTC
.,.,TRBJ2-2,TRBV7-2,CASSGWNTGELFF,TGTGCCAGCAGCGGCTGGAACACCGGGGAGCTGTTTTTT
.,TRBD2,TRBJ2-5,TRBV5-1,CASSWGLAGAGETQYF,TGCGCCAGCAGCTGGGGACTAGCGGGAGCCGGAGAGACCCAGTACTTC
.,TRBD1,TRBJ1-3,TRBV5-1,CASQGADGNTIYF,TGCGCCAGTCAGGGGGCTGACGGAAACACCATATATTTT
.,.,TRBJ2-3,TRBV29-1,CSVEPSDKGIGSQYF,TGCAGCGTTGAACCATCGGACAAAGGAATAGGTTCGCAGTATTTT
.,.,TRBJ1-2,TRBV20-1,CSAYVNYGYTF,TGCAGTGCTTATGTAAACTATGGCTACACCTTC
.,.,TRBJ1-3,TRBV28,CASSPAARPSGNTIYF,TGTGCCAGCAGCCCAGCCGCGCGGCCCTCTGGAAACACCATATATTTT
.,TRBD2,TRBJ2-7,TRBV30,CAFKLAGGYEQYF,TGTGCCTTCAAACTAGCGGGGGGCTACGAGCAGTACTTC
.,TRBD2,TRBJ2-1,TRBV28,CASTRGGALRNEQFF,TGTGCCAGCACCCGCGGGGGGGCTTTGAGAAATGAGCAGTTCTTC
.,.,TRBJ1-5,TRBV5-1,CASSVDGSGNQPQHF,TGCGCCAGCAGCGTCGACGGTAGCGGCAATCAGCCCCAGCATTTT
.,TRBD1,TRBJ2-6,TRBV28,CASSLYDRGLISGANVLTF,TGTGCCAGCAGTCTATACGACAGGGGACTCATCTCTGGGGCCAACGTCCTGACTTTC
.,TRBD1,TRBJ2-5,TRBV5-1,CASSPGGNQETQYF,TGCGCCAGCAGCCCAGGGGGAAACCAAGAGACCCAGTACTTC
.,.,TRBJ1-6,TRBV15,CATRRDGASPLHF,TGTGCCACCAGAAGAGATGGGGCTTCACCCCTCCACTTT
.,.,TRBJ1-4,TRBV7-9,CASSFRTPGRDEKLFF,TGTGCCAGCAGCTTCAGGACTCCCGGGAGGGATGAAAAACTGTTTTTT
.,.,TRBJ1-5,TRBV5-1,CASSLDSSQPQHF,TGCGCCAGCAGCTTGGACAGCTCTCAGCCCCAGCATTTT
.,TRBD1,TRBJ1-6,TRBV5-1,CASTLLTGESPLHF,TGCGCCAGCACCTTATTAACAGGGGAATCACCCCTCCACTTT
.,.,TRBJ1-5,TRBV7-9,CASSSPGFGNQPQHF,TGTGCCAGCAGCTCCCCAGGGTTCGGAAATCAGCCCCAGCATTTT
.,TRBD1,TRBJ2-3,TRBV9,CASSARDRGDTQYF,TGTGCCAGCAGCGCGCGGGACAGGGGAGATACGCAGTATTTT
.,.,TRBJ2-3,TRBV19,CASSIGPASTDTQYF,TGTGCCAGTAGTATTGGGCCAGCAAGCACAGATACGCAGTATTTT
.,TRBD1,TRBJ1-1,TRBV4-1,CASSPPGQRIEAFF,TGCGCCAGCAGCCCGCCGGGACAGAGGATTGAAGCTTTCTTT
.,TRBD2,TRBJ2-2,TRBV5-5,CASSAREVGTGELFF,TGTGCCAGCAGCGCCCGGGAGGTCGGCACCGGGGAGCTGTTTTTT
.,.,TRBJ1-6,TRBV6-1,CASSDGFSSPLHF,TGTGCCAGCAGTGACGGGTTTAGTTCACCCCTCCACTTT
once,.,TRBJ2-3,TRBV7-2,CASSWQGTSTDTQYF,TGTGCCAGCAGCTGGCAGGGAACTAGCACAGATACGCAGTATTTT
.,TRBD1,TRBJ1-1,TRBV30,CAWSPLQGASTEAFF,TGTGCCTGGAGTCCTTTACAGGGGGCGAGCACTGAAGCTTTCTTT
.,.,TRBJ2-1,TRBV11-3,CASSPATSNEQFF,TGTGCCAGCAGCCCCGCGACTAGCAATGAGCAGTTCTTC
many,.,TRBJ1-6,TRBV14,CASSPTRSNSPLHF,TGTGCCAGCAGCCCCACGAGGAGCAATTCACCCCTCCACTTT
.,.,TRBJ1-3,TRBV30,CAWSSRDTIYF,TGTGCCTGGAGTTCCCGGGACACCATATATTTT
few,.,TRBJ1-1,TRBV28,CASSLQGTEAFF,TGTGCCAGCAGTTTACAGGGAACTGAAGCTTTCTTT
once,TRBD1,TRBJ1-1,TRBV7-3,CASSSRQGTTEAFF,TGTGCCAGCAGCTCCCGACAGGGAACGACTGAAGCTTTCTTT
.,.,TRBJ2-3,TRBV5-1,CASSLMSALDPTDTQYF,TGCGCCAGCAGCTTGATGTCCGCCCTAGACCCCACAGATACGCAGTATTTT
.,.,TRBJ2-5,TRBV19,CASSSLGRETQYF,TGTGCCAGTAGTAGTCTAGGGAGAGAGACCCAGTACTTC
.,TRBD1,TRBJ2-7,TRBV19,CASGTGAGEQYF,TGTGCCAGCGGGACAGGGGCGGGCGAGCAGTACTTC
.,.,TRBJ1-1,TRBV5-1,CASSSAGTEAFF,TGCGCCAGCAGCTCTGCGGGGACTGAAGCTTTCTTT
.,.,TRBJ1-2,TRBV7-9,CASSLDGYGYTF,TGTGCCAGCAGCTTAGACGGCTATGGCTACACCTTC